These 30 T cell receptor beta chains share one sample of origin, sequenced in a study of radiation and T cells in renal cell carcinoma. Data came from immunoSEQ multiplex PCR; TCRdb stores just in-frame clones and leaves some out. The sample yields just under 150,000 clones, less than 90% seen once. Time point of the sample: blood 4 weeks post-SBRT, at nephrectomy. Treatment given: 15 Gy SBRT to primary tumor, nephrectomy 4 weeks later. The sample consisted of blood, taken from a patient whose treatment included radiotherapy and nephrectomy. The origin of the receptors is a woman aged 45-65 years with renal cell carcinoma.

This sequence joins TRBV4-2 and TRBJ2-1; 10 nucleotides agree with TRBD2. J gave up 5 bases and V 3 bases, and 4 bases lay outside the gene matches. The CDR3 covers 15 residues. Germline CDR1 reads LGHNA; CDR2 reads YNFKEQ. The CDR3 DNA reads as TGTGCCAGCAGCCAGGAAACTAGCGGGAACAATGAGCAGTTCTTC. Its protein product is CASSQETSGNNEQFF.

V gene TRBV10-3 combines with J gene TRBJ2-7, with 10 bases lining up with TRBD2. CDR1 and CDR2 from the germline V gene are ENHRY and SYGVKD. The CDR3 sequence is 14 residues long. J was trimmed by 2 bases and V by 10 bases; bases with no gene match: 8. The CDR3 DNA reads TGTGCCACGTCCCTAGCGGGGGCGACCTACGAGCAGTACTTC. As protein: CATSLAGATYEQYF.

The rearrangement joins TRBV5-6 to TRBJ2-1; D unresolved. Deletions cut 1 base from V and 9 bases from J, with 8 bases between. Germline V CDR1 and CDR2: SGHDT, YYEEEE. This CDR3 contains 12 residues. DNA of the CDR3: TGTGCCAGCAGCTTGTCCTTATCTGAGCAGTTCTTC. Translating gives CASSLSLSEQFF.

The V gene is TRBV28, the J gene TRBJ1-6, with D maybe TRBD1 (6 bases). Germline CDR1 is MDHEN and CDR2 is SYDVKM. CDR3 length equals 13 residues. V was trimmed by 2 bases and J by 11 bases, leaving 10 bases between them. The CDR3 protein is CASSLSSGAPLHF. The CDR3 DNA is TGTGCCAGCAGTTTAAGTTCAGGGGCACCCCTCCACTTT.

The V and J genes are TRBV5-1 and TRBJ1-1; no reliable D call. The CDR3 loop spans 14 amino acids. CDR1 and CDR2 (germline): SGHRS, YFSETQ. Trimming cost V 3 bases and J 2 bases, with 11 bases left between them. The CDR3: CASSSNVENTEAFF. The CDR3, as DNA: TGCGCCAGCAGCTCCAATGTAGAAAACACTGAAGCTTTCTTT. The entire variable domain, with the rest obtained from reference TRBV5-1 and TRBJ1-1, is as follows: KAGVTQTPRYLIKTRGQQVTLSCSPISGHRSVSWYQQTPGQGLQFLFEYFSETQRNKGNFPGRFSGRQFSNSRSEMNVSTLELGDSALYLCASSSNVENTEAFFGQGTRLTVV.

The chain uses TRBV10-2 and TRBJ1-2, with TRBD1 identical over 7 bases. CDR3 length: 14 residues. Germline CDR1 WSHSY, CDR2 SAAADI. V gave up 7 bases and J gave up 2 bases; unmatched junction bases: 7. Written as DNA, the CDR3 is TGCGCCAGCAACCCAGGGACAGTAAACTATGGCTACACCTTC. Translation: CASNPGTVNYGYTF.

V usage is TRBV7-9 and J usage is TRBJ1-2; D remains ambiguous. This CDR3 region has 12 residues. V was shortened by 1 base and J by 7 bases, with 7 bases between the two germline ends. CDR1 is SEHNR, CDR2 FQNEAQ, per germline (reference sequence). The chain's CDR3 is CASSLDLGGYTF. The CDR3 nucleotides read TGTGCCAGCAGCTTAGACTTGGGTGGCTACACCTTC.

V usage is TRBV6-5 and J usage is TRBJ1-3, with TRBD1 as a possible D gene (5 bases). Germline loops: CDR1 MNHEY, CDR2 SVGAGI. Between the trimmed V and J ends, which lost 8 bases and 0 bases, there was a span of 11 bases. This CDR3 region has 14 residues. The CDR3 loop is CASGRASSGNTIYF. CDR3 bases: TGTGCCAGCGGCAGGGCCAGCTCTGGAAACACCATATATTTT.

Only one count was recorded for this clone. The CDR3: CASSGLADEQFF. The CDR3 DNA sequence: TGTGCCAGCAGCGGACTAGCGGATGAGCAGTTCTTC. The gene calls are TRBV6-5 and TRBJ2-1; 10 bases fit TRBD2. This CDR3 region has 12 residues. J was trimmed by 8 bases and V by 6 bases; bases with no gene match: 1. Germline values: CDR1 MNHEY, CDR2 SVGAGI.

CDR3 bases: TGTGCCAGCAGCGGCTCTAACTATGGCTACACCTTC. Translated: CASSGSNYGYTF. This chain connects TRBV7-9 to TRBJ1-2; unclear D gene. Trimming removed 5 bases from V and 0 bases from J, with 4 bases in between. Germline V lookup: CDR1 SEHNR, CDR2 FQNEAQ (reference sequence). The CDR3 consists of 12 residues.

This clone showed up just a few times. The chain links TRBV6-1 to TRBJ1-6; D is unclear. The V end lost 1 base, the J end lost 9 bases, and 7 bases lay between the germline ends. The CDR3 consists of 13 residues. Germline CDR1 and CDR2: MNHNS and SASEGT. Written as DNA, the CDR3 is TGTGCCAGCAGTGAAGTTTCGGGTTCACCCCTCCACTTT. Protein: CASSEVSGSPLHF.

This clone came up once. V and J are TRBV19 and TRBJ2-2; 9 bases are a match to TRBD1. The CDR3 consists of 16 residues. The germline V gene has CDR1 LNHDA and CDR2 SQIVND (reference sequence). With V trimmed by 6 bases and J by 7 bases, 12 bases remained unmatched. The CDR3: CASSLFETGGGGELFF. In DNA form, the CDR3 reads TGTGCCAGTAGCCTATTCGAGACAGGGGGTGGCGGGGAGCTGTTTTTT.

The genes are TRBV4-1 and TRBJ2-7; perhaps TRBD2 as D (5 bases). The germline V and J ends were trimmed by 0 bases and 4 bases, with 13 bases remaining between them. CDR3 length: 15 amino acids. The germline V gene has CDR1 MGHRA and CDR2 YSYEKL. CDR3 nucleotide sequence: TGCGCCAGCAGCCAAGACCTCGCGAGGGATTACGAGCAGTACTTC. This translates into CASSQDLARDYEQYF.

This chain joins TRBV5-5 and TRBJ2-5; the D gene could be TRBD1 or TRBD2 (5 bases each). This CDR3 region has 13 residues. CDR1 SGHKS and CDR2 YYEKEE come from the germline V gene (reference sequence). V shed 4 bases and J shed 3 bases, with 10 bases lying between them. The CDR3 protein is CASSPGRKETQYF. CDR3 nucleotide sequence: TGTGCCAGCAGCCCGGGACGGAAAGAGACCCAGTACTTC.

This clone was seen a single time. The chain links TRBV14 to TRBJ2-7; 7 bases agree with TRBD1. The germline V gene has CDR1 SGHDN and CDR2 FVKESK. J lost 5 bases, V lost 4 bases, and 5 bases had no gene match. CDR3 length equals 13 residues. Here the CDR3 reads CASSPGQENEQYF. CDR3 nucleotide sequence: TGTGCCAGCAGCCCCGGACAGGAAAACGAGCAGTACTTC.

V usage is TRBV5-1 and J usage is TRBJ2-7, with 13 bases fitting TRBD2. The CDR3 is 18 amino acids. The germline V gene has CDR1 SGHRS and CDR2 YFSETQ. V lost 0 bases and J lost 0; bases outside the gene matches: 6. The CDR3 here is CASSLGLAGGDLSYEQYF. CDR3 DNA sequence: TGCGCCAGCAGCTTGGGACTAGCGGGGGGCGACCTCTCCTACGAGCAGTACTTC.

This chain connects TRBV9 to TRBJ2-3; D not certain. The CDR3 has 12 residues. V lost 0 bases and J 6 bases, leaving 5 bases between the germline ends. CDR1 is SGDLS and CDR2 is YYNGEE in the germline V gene. The CDR3 spells CASSVGVDTQYF. In DNA, the CDR3 is TGTGCCAGCAGCGTAGGGGTGGATACGCAGTATTTT.

The chain is built from TRBV6-6 and TRBJ1-4; D possibly corresponds to TRBD1 (6 bases). The CDR3 consists of 15 residues. Germline V CDR1 and CDR2: MNHNY, SVGAGI (reference sequence). V gave up 7 bases and J gave up 0 bases, with 12 bases separating them. The chain's CDR3 is CASTKGDSTNEKLFF. CDR3 coding DNA: TGTGCCAGCACTAAGGGGGATTCAACTAATGAAAAACTGTTTTTT.

The chain uses TRBV11-2 and TRBJ1-3; D is undetermined. The CDR3 is made up of 14 amino acids. Trimming left V 0 bases short and J 4 bases short, with 7 bases between. CDR1 and CDR2 (germline): SGHAT, FQNNGV. CDR3 sequence: CASSLEGNGNTIYF. The DNA for the CDR3 is TGTGCCAGCAGCTTAGAAGGGAACGGAAACACCATATATTTT.

V and J are TRBV5-6 and TRBJ2-5, with TRBD2 matching 7 bases. CDR3 length equals 19 residues. In germline, CDR1 is SGHDT, CDR2 YYEEEE. The junction had 17 bases not matched to a gene; V was cut back by 0 bases and J by 3 bases. The CDR3 DNA follows: TGTGCCAGCAGCTTGGCCAGGTGGGGGGGTAGGTCTGTTAAAGAGACCCAGTACTTC. Its protein is CASSLARWGGRSVKETQYF.

Worth noting for this clone: One end of the junction varies from germline; a read error may be responsible. CDR3 region: CASSEGRERNF. Here the CDR3 DNA reads TGTGCCAGCAGTGAAGGCAGAGAACGCAATTTT. The rearrangement joins TRBV6-1 to TRBJ1-4, with D uncertain. This CDR3 contains 11 residues. The V gene's germline CDR1 is MNHNS and CDR2 SASEGT.

The chain recombines TRBV11-2 with TRBJ2-5; D is undetermined. The V end was cut by 6 bases, the J end by 2 bases, with 10 bases between. CDR1 SGHAT and CDR2 FQNNGV come from the germline V gene. The CDR3 runs to 13 residues. The CDR3 loop reads CASSQGRQETQYF. CDR3 in DNA: TGTGCCAGCAGTCAAGGTAGACAAGAGACCCAGTACTTC.

The CDR3 coding sequence is TGTGCCAGCAGTCGCGAGGGAATGGAAAATCAGCCCCAGCATTTT. Protein: CASSREGMENQPQHF. V usage is TRBV27 and J usage is TRBJ1-5; D remains unclear. The CDR3 runs 15 residues. Trimming removed 5 bases at V and 4 bases at J, with 15 bases between. CDR1 is MNHEY, CDR2 SMNVEV, per germline (reference sequence).

This clone was counted between two and nine times. V and J are TRBV5-1 and TRBJ1-1, with TRBD1 identical over 7 bases. V shed 3 bases, J shed 7 bases, and the junction held 6 bases outside the gene matches. The CDR3 length is 13 residues. The V gene's germline CDR1 is SGHRS and CDR2 YFSETQ. The CDR3 sequence: CASSWAQGFEAFF. CDR3 bases: TGCGCCAGCAGCTGGGCACAGGGGTTTGAAGCTTTCTTT.

J is TRBJ1-5 and V is TRBV5-6, with a weak D call TRBD1 (5 bases). CDR1 SGHDT and CDR2 YYEEEE come from the germline V gene. Trimming pared 0 bases from V and 1 base from J, leaving 8 bases between. The CDR3 contains 15 residues. CDR3 in DNA: TGTGCCAGCAGCTTGGGACAGAGAAGCAATCAGCCCCAGCATTTT. It specifies CASSLGQRSNQPQHF.

This clone came up once. The chain couples TRBV10-3 to TRBJ2-1; 8 positions agree with TRBD1. V shed 7 bases, J shed 3 bases, and the junction held 2 bases outside the gene matches. CDR1 and CDR2 (germline): ENHRY, SYGVKD. The CDR3 contains 13 residues. The CDR3 loop is CAITTGGYNEQFF. The CDR3 nucleotides are TGTGCCATCACAACAGGGGGCTACAATGAGCAGTTCTTC.

The chain couples TRBV25-1 to TRBJ1-1, with D hard to call. V lost 7 bases, J lost 0 bases, and 12 bases lay in between. This CDR3 is built from 14 residues. The germline gives CDR1 MGHDK, CDR2 SYGVNS. In DNA, the CDR3 is TGTGCCAGCAAAGGTGAACTGGTGAACACTGAAGCTTTCTTT. This codes for CASKGELVNTEAFF. Full variable domain (outside the CDR3, taken from reference TRBV25-1 and TRBJ1-1): EADIYQTPRYLVIGTGKKITLECSQTMGHDKMYWYQQDPGMELHLIHYSYGVNSTEKGDLSSESTVSRIRTEHFPLTLESARPSHTSQYLCASKGELVNTEAFFGQGTRLTVV.

The V call is TRBV5-1, the J call TRBJ2-7; the match to TRBD2 covers 10 bases. The CDR3 covers 15 residues. V was pared by 4 bases and J by 4 bases, with 8 bases of the junction left unmatched. Germline V CDR1 and CDR2: SGHRS, YFSETQ. In DNA form, the CDR3 reads TGCGCCAGCAGCCCGACCGGACTAGCGGAGTACGAGCAGTACTTC. Translation gives CASSPTGLAEYEQYF.

The V gene is TRBV19, the J gene TRBJ1-1; TRBD1 might be the D (6 bases). Between the trimmed V and J ends, which lost 5 bases and 4 bases, there was a span of 8 bases. Germline CDR1 and CDR2: LNHDA and SQIVND (reference sequence). This CDR3 region has 12 residues. CDR3 in DNA: TGTGCCAGTAGTGAAGGGGGCACTGAAGCTTTCTTT. Its protein product is CASSEGGTEAFF.

The V and J genes are TRBV18 and TRBJ2-7; D tentatively fits TRBD1 or TRBD2 (5 bases each). The V end lost 3 bases, the J end lost 1 base, and 13 bases lay between the germline ends. Germline-derived CDR1 and CDR2 are KGHSH and LQKENI. The CDR3 totals 15 residues. Written as DNA, the CDR3 is TGTGCCAGCTCACCTCCGGGACGGCAGTCCTACGAGCAGTACTTC. Translated: CASSPPGRQSYEQYF.